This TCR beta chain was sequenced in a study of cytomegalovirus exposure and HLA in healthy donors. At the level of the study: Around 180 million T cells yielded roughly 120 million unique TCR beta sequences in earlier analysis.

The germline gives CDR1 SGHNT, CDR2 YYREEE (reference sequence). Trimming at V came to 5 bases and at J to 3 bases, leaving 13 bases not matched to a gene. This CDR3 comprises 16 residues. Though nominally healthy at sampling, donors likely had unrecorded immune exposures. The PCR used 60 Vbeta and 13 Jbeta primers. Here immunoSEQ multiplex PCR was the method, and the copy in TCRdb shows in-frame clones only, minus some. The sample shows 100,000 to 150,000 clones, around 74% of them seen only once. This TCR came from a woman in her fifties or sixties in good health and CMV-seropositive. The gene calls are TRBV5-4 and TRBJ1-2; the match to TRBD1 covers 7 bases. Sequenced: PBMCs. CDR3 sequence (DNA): TGTGCCAGCAGGGACACCCAGGCAGGGGGATACTATGGCTACACCTTC. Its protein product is CASRDTQAGGYYGYTF.